The 17 T cell receptor beta chains below come from one sample, sequenced in a study of CD8+ T cells in alopecia areata. Regarding treatment: oral pan-JAK inhibitor, 5-10 mg twice daily. The sequencing template was cDNA reverse transcribed from extracted RNA. The protocol was immunoSEQ multiplex PCR, while the TCRdb copy is restricted to in-frame clones and leaves out a portion. The table lists 95,000 to 150,000 clones, approximately 60% of them singletons. The sequencing here drew on CD4+ T cells sorted from blood, taken at week 4, from a patient treated with tofacitinib. These receptors were taken from a human donor with alopecia areata.

This sequence joins TRBV6-4 and TRBJ1-5; TRBD1 agrees at 7 bases. Germline V gives CDR1 MRHNA, CDR2 SNTAGT. Germline trimming cut 8 bases from V and 4 bases from J; bases unmatched to any gene: 8. There are 14 residues in the CDR3. CDR3 DNA: TGTGCCAGCCCCCGCGGGACAGTTAATCAGCCCCAGCATTTT. Translating gives CASPRGTVNQPQHF.

A word on this clone: This CDR3 is also generated by other DNA sequences in the sample. The rearrangement joins TRBV2 to TRBJ2-5; D is ambiguous. V was cut by 2 bases and J by 5 bases, with 3 bases left in between. Germline V gene data show CDR1 as SNHLY and CDR2 as FYNNEI. The CDR3 length is 11 residues. CDR3 loop: CASSESETQYF. In DNA form, the CDR3 reads TGTGCCAGCAGTGAATCCGAGACCCAGTACTTC.

The J gene is TRBJ2-7, the V gene TRBV2, with D uncertain. Trimming took off 4 bases at V and 0 bases at J, with 7 bases between the two ends. CDR1 and CDR2 from the germline V gene are SNHLY and FYNNEI. This CDR3 contains 13 residues. CDR3 residues: CASSGANSYEQYF. CDR3 nucleotide sequence: TGTGCCAGCAGTGGGGCTAACTCCTACGAGCAGTACTTC.

The V call is TRBV2, the J call TRBJ2-5, with D maybe TRBD2 (5 bases). Germline values: CDR1 SNHLY, CDR2 FYNNEI. This CDR3 comprises 14 residues. The V and J ends lost 6 bases and 5 bases respectively, with 16 bases between them. DNA of the CDR3: TGTGCCAGCAGGACCGTCGGGGTATACGAGACCCAGTACTTC. The encoded protein is CASRTVGVYETQYF.

The gene calls are TRBV29-1 and TRBJ2-5; tentative D call: TRBD1 (6 bases). The CDR3 sequence is 12 residues long. Trimming stripped 6 bases from V and 7 bases from J, with 15 bases between. CDR1 is SQVTM and CDR2 is ANQGSEA in the germline V gene. This CDR3 reads CSVETTRGTQYF. In nucleotides, the CDR3 is TGCAGCGTGGAGACTACCAGGGGGACCCAGTACTTC.

This clone has just a few counts. The chain recombines TRBV29-1 with TRBJ1-5; D remains ambiguous. The germline V gene has CDR1 SQVTM and CDR2 ANQGSEA. Trimming took 7 bases from V and 0 from J, leaving 7 bases between them. The CDR3 is 12 amino acids. CDR3 region: CSAGLSNQPQHF. CDR3 nucleotide sequence: TGCAGCGCCGGGCTTAGCAATCAGCCCCAGCATTTT.

The J gene is TRBJ2-3, the V gene TRBV23-1; D is ambiguous. Being an ORF, TRBV23-1 has a function that is uncertain. The CDR3 is 15 residues long. V lost 4 bases and J 3 bases, leaving 14 bases between the germline ends. CDR3: CASSPSQPYTDTQYF. The DNA for the CDR3 is TGCGCCAGCAGTCCTTCCCAGCCATATACAGATACGCAGTATTTT.

This clone has only one observation. The genes are TRBV4-1 and TRBJ2-7; no firm D call. V was trimmed by 0 bases and J by 4 bases, leaving 13 bases between them. Per germline, CDR1 MGHRA and CDR2 YSYEKL. The CDR3 has 15 residues. The CDR3 nucleotides read TGCGCCAGCAGCCAAGACGGGTCCACCAGGTACGAGCAGTACTTC. Translated: CASSQDGSTRYEQYF.

The chain links TRBV19 to TRBJ1-2, with a tentative D call TRBD1 (5 bases). Trimming left V 8 bases short and J 4 bases short, with 11 bases between. This CDR3 contains 12 residues. Germline-derived CDR1 and CDR2 are LNHDA and SQIVND (reference sequence). CDR3 nucleotides: TGTGCCAGTCGTCGGGGCCGCTATGGCTACACCTTC. Protein sequence: CASRRGRYGYTF.

The chain is built from TRBV20-1 and TRBJ2-2; D not resolved. The CDR3 extends over 10 amino acids. V lost 5 bases and J 9 bases, leaving 7 bases between the germline ends. Germline CDR1 and CDR2: DFQATT and SNEGSKA (reference sequence). In nucleotides, the CDR3 is TGCAGTGCTTATGCAAGGGAGCTGTTTTTT. Translating gives CSAYARELFF.

The chain uses TRBV30 and TRBJ2-2; D unresolved. The germline V and J ends were trimmed by 2 bases and 7 bases, with 5 bases remaining between them. CDR3 length equals 11 residues. Germline lookup yields CDR1 GTSNPN and CDR2 SVGIG (reference sequence). Written as DNA, the CDR3 is TGTGCCTGGAGTTATTTCGGGGAGCTGTTTTTT. Translating gives CAWSYFGELFF.

This clone was seen a few times. This chain joins TRBV4-3 and TRBJ2-3; D remains ambiguous. The germline gives CDR1 LGHNA, CDR2 YSLEER. The CDR3 totals 14 residues. Trimming shortened V by 0 bases and J by 9 bases, and 13 bases separated the two germline ends. CDR3 coding DNA: TGCGCCAGCAGCCAAGATCGAGCAGATAAGACGCAGTATTTT. Protein product: CASSQDRADKTQYF.

A few counts support this clone. The rearrangement joins TRBV28 to TRBJ2-7; 9 nucleotides align to TRBD1. The CDR3 contains 15 residues. The V gene's germline CDR1 is MDHEN and CDR2 SYDVKM. Unmatched junction bases numbered 11, after V lost 6 bases and J lost 5 bases. As DNA, the CDR3 is TGTGCCAGCAGCGGAGGGGGACAGGGATCCCACGAGCAGTACTTC. As protein: CASSGGGQGSHEQYF.

The chain carries TRBV4-1 and TRBJ1-5; TRBD1 might be the D (5 bases). The V gene's germline CDR1 is MGHRA and CDR2 YSYEKL. The ends were cut back, 0 bases at V and 9 bases at J, with 15 bases in the middle. The length of the CDR3 is 15 residues. CDR3 sequence reads: CASSQDPDTVRPQHF. CDR3 DNA: TGCGCCAGCAGCCAAGATCCGGACACAGTGCGGCCCCAGCATTTT.

V and J are TRBV5-4 and TRBJ2-5; D is uncertain. The CDR3 totals 14 residues. The ends were cut back, 0 bases at V and 2 bases at J, with 8 bases in the middle. Per germline, CDR1 SGHNT and CDR2 YYREEE (reference sequence). As DNA, the CDR3 is TGTGCCAGCAGCTTGGATCCAGGACAAGAGACCCAGTACTTC. This encodes CASSLDPGQETQYF.

The rearrangement links TRBV30 to TRBJ2-7; D gene uncertain. This CDR3 spans 13 amino acids. Germline assignment: CDR1 GTSNPN and CDR2 SVGIG (reference sequence). Trimming removed 2 bases from V and 7 bases from J, with 15 bases in between. This CDR3 reads CAWSPSGLGEQYF. The CDR3 coding sequence is TGTGCCTGGAGTCCGAGTGGGCTGGGAGAGCAGTACTTC.

V usage is TRBV2 and J usage is TRBJ2-2; D is uncertain. Trimming took 9 bases from V and 6 from J, leaving 8 bases between them. The V gene's germline CDR1 is SNHLY and CDR2 FYNNEI. The CDR3 runs 11 residues. CDR3 sequence reads: CASSESGELFF. The CDR3 DNA follows: TGTGCCAGTTCAGAGTCCGGGGAGCTGTTTTTT. The full variable domain, rest sourced from reference TRBV2 and TRBJ2-2, is EPEVTQTPSHQVTQMGQEVILRCVPISNHLYFYWYRQILGQKVEFLVSFYNNEISEKSEIFDDQFSVERPDGSNFTLKIRSTKLEDSAMYFCASSESGELFFGEGSRLTVL.